Listed below are T cell receptor beta chains from one sample, sequenced in a study of cytomegalovirus exposure and HLA in healthy donors. Method: immunoSEQ multiplex PCR; TCRdb's copy keeps in-frame clones and lacks some. The sample comprises 110,000 to 150,000 clones, around three quarters of which are singletons, and nearly 7% rests with the top ten. The specimen sequenced was PBMCs. The source of these receptors is a man aged 35-49 years in good health and CMV-seropositive. The CDR3 runs from the conserved cysteine through the conserved F or W. Fields, in order: D gene, clone size, J gene, V gene, CDR3 DNA, CDR3 protein. D genes are given only for firm matches. Only some rows state a clone size, as once, few, many or a class for expanded clones.

D: .
size: .
J: TRBJ2-3
V: TRBV5-4
DNA: TGTGCCAGCAGCTTGCGAGCAACAGATACGCAGTATTTT
CDR3: CASSLRATDTQYF

D: TRBD2
size: .
J: TRBJ2-7
V: TRBV18
DNA: TGTGCCAGCTCACCCGGGGGGTACGAGCAGTACTTC
CDR3: CASSPGGYEQYF

D: TRBD2
size: .
J: TRBJ2-7
V: TRBV27
DNA: TGTGCCAGCAGTTTAGCCACGGGGGGACCCTACGAGCAGTACTTC
CDR3: CASSLATGGPYEQYF

D: TRBD2
size: .
J: TRBJ2-3
V: TRBV19
DNA: TGTGCCAGTAGTATACCTAGCGGGGGGGCTACAGATACGCAGTATTTT
CDR3: CASSIPSGGATDTQYF

D: TRBD1
size: .
J: TRBJ1-2
V: TRBV6-6
DNA: TGTGCCAGCACCCGACAGGGTGTGCAATATGGCTACACCTTC
CDR3: CASTRQGVQYGYTF

D: TRBD1
size: .
J: TRBJ1-1
V: TRBV19
DNA: TGTGCCAGTCCTAAGCCGAGGACAGGGGGTGGCACTGAAGCTTTCTTT
CDR3: CASPKPRTGGGTEAFF

D: .
size: .
J: TRBJ2-7
V: TRBV5-8
DNA: TGTGCCAGTTTTCTTATCTTGAGCTACGAGCAGTACTTC
CDR3: CASFLILSYEQYF

D: TRBD2
size: .
J: TRBJ2-7
V: TRBV4-1
DNA: TGCGCCAGCAGGGCGGGAGGGGGCGCTCCCTTCGACGAGCAGTACTTC
CDR3: CASRAGGGAPFDEQYF

D: TRBD1
size: .
J: TRBJ2-7
V: TRBV29-1
DNA: TGCAGCGTTGAACGGGACAGGGGTTCGGGGGTCGAGCAGTACTTC
CDR3: CSVERDRGSGVEQYF

D: .
size: .
J: TRBJ1-1
V: TRBV4-3
DNA: TGCGCCAGCAGCCCACTGGTGTTGTCCACTGAAGCTTTCTTT
CDR3: CASSPLVLSTEAFF

D: TRBD2
size: .
J: TRBJ2-2
V: TRBV5-1
DNA: TGCGCCAGCAGCTTGGATGTAGCGGGAGTCACCGGGGAGCTGTTTTTT
CDR3: CASSLDVAGVTGELFF

D: .
size: .
J: TRBJ2-3
V: TRBV20-1
DNA: TGCAGTGCTACCTCAGATACGCAGTATTTT
CDR3: CSATSDTQYF

D: .
size: .
J: TRBJ1-1
V: TRBV19
DNA: TGTGCCAGTAGTACGAACGTACAAACGGGGATGCTCTTT
CDR3: CASSTNVQTGMLF

D: .
size: .
J: TRBJ1-2
V: TRBV7-5
DNA: .
CDR3: CARSGVVGTGALYGYTF

D: TRBD1
size: few
J: TRBJ1-2
V: TRBV30
DNA: TGTGCCTGGACCTCGGGACAGCATAACTATGGCTACACCTTC
CDR3: CAWTSGQHNYGYTF

D: .
size: .
J: TRBJ1-5
V: TRBV5-5
DNA: TGTGCCAGCAGCTTAGGCGGGATCGGTCAGCCCCAGCATTTT
CDR3: CASSLGGIGQPQHF

D: .
size: .
J: TRBJ2-1
V: TRBV5-6
DNA: TGTGCCAGCAGCTTGGCGGCGGGCGGCTACAATGAGCAGTTCTTC
CDR3: CASSLAAGGYNEQFF

D: .
size: .
J: TRBJ1-1
V: TRBV7-8
DNA: TGTGCCAGCAGCTATCGCCACTACAGGGATGAGAACACTGAAGCTTTCTTT
CDR3: CASSYRHYRDENTEAFF

D: .
size: once
J: TRBJ1-4
V: TRBV5-1
DNA: TGCGCCAGCAGCTTATTAACGGGGAGTACTAATGAAAAACTGTTTTTT
CDR3: CASSLLTGSTNEKLFF

D: TRBD2
size: .
J: TRBJ2-5
V: TRBV9
DNA: TGTGCCAGCAGCGTCGGGCGGGGGGCCGGGGAGACCCAGTACTTC
CDR3: CASSVGRGAGETQYF

D: .
size: .
J: TRBJ2-1
V: TRBV4-2
DNA: TGTGCCAGCAGCCCAGTACCTTGGGGGGAGGAGACGAATGAGCAGTTCTTC
CDR3: CASSPVPWGEETNEQFF

D: .
size: .
J: TRBJ1-2
V: TRBV27
DNA: TGTGCCAGCAGTCACACCCGACTAACAAAGACGGGAGATAACTATGGCTACACCTTC
CDR3: CASSHTRLTKTGDNYGYTF

D: .
size: few
J: TRBJ1-1
V: TRBV27
DNA: TGTGCCAGCAGTCCCCACGTCGGGGGTATGAACACTGAAGCTTTCTTT
CDR3: CASSPHVGGMNTEAFF

D: TRBD1
size: .
J: TRBJ1-3
V: TRBV6-5
DNA: TGTGCCAGCAGTTACGTAGAGGACAGGGCCGGATATTTT
CDR3: CASSYVEDRAGYF

D: TRBD1
size: .
J: TRBJ1-2
V: TRBV5-8
DNA: TGTGCCAGCAGCTTAACGGGACAGGGCTTAAGCTATGGCTACACCTTC
CDR3: CASSLTGQGLSYGYTF

D: .
size: few
J: TRBJ2-2
V: TRBV6-5
DNA: TGTGCCAGCAGTTACCTGAGAGGGACCGGGGAGCTGTTTTTT
CDR3: CASSYLRGTGELFF

D: TRBD2
size: .
J: TRBJ2-7
V: TRBV5-4
DNA: TGTGCCAGCAGCCCGACTAGCGGGAGATCTTACGAGCAGTACTTC
CDR3: CASSPTSGRSYEQYF

D: TRBD1
size: .
J: TRBJ2-3
V: TRBV5-1
DNA: TGCGCCAGCAGCTTGGGTCATAGGGACAGGGCCACAGATACGCAGTATTTT
CDR3: CASSLGHRDRATDTQYF

D: .
size: .
J: TRBJ1-5
V: TRBV7-9
DNA: TGTGCCAGCAGCTTTACAGGTAGCAATCAGCCCCAGCATTTT
CDR3: CASSFTGSNQPQHF

D: .
size: .
J: TRBJ2-7
V: TRBV4-1
DNA: TGCGCCAGCAGCCAAGTCGTGCAGGGCCCCTACGAGCAGTACTTC
CDR3: CASSQVVQGPYEQYF

D: .
size: .
J: TRBJ2-7
V: TRBV30
DNA: TGTGCCTGGAGTGTTGGTAGAAACTACGAGCAGTACTTC
CDR3: CAWSVGRNYEQYF

D: .
size: .
J: TRBJ2-5
V: TRBV2
DNA: TGTGCCAGCTCCCGACAGGCCATCCTCCAAGAGACCCAGTACTTC
CDR3: CASSRQAILQETQYF

D: TRBD2
size: .
J: TRBJ2-7
V: TRBV2
DNA: TGTGCCAGCAGTGAACTAGCGGGATTCTACGAGCAGTACTTC
CDR3: CASSELAGFYEQYF

D: TRBD2
size: once
J: TRBJ2-7
V: TRBV19
DNA: TGTGCCAGTAGTAACCCGGGAGGCCCGAGCTCCTACGAGCAGTACTTC
CDR3: CASSNPGGPSSYEQYF

D: .
size: .
J: TRBJ1-2
V: TRBV6-1
DNA: TGTGCCAGCAGTGTGGGCCTTAACTATGGCTACACCTTC
CDR3: CASSVGLNYGYTF

D: .
size: .
J: TRBJ1-6
V: TRBV5-1
DNA: TGCGCCAGCAGACCGGACAGAAACCTTGGTAATTCACCCCTCCACTTT
CDR3: CASRPDRNLGNSPLHF

D: .
size: .
J: TRBJ1-1
V: TRBV7-2
DNA: TGTGCCAGCAGCCGGGGGAGAGGGAGCACTGAAGCTTTCTTT
CDR3: CASSRGRGSTEAFF

D: .
size: .
J: TRBJ1-4
V: TRBV7-8
DNA: TGTGCCAGCAGCGCAGGAGGCAATAATGAAAAACTGTTTTTT
CDR3: CASSAGGNNEKLFF

D: .
size: few
J: TRBJ1-1
V: TRBV28
DNA: TGTGCCAGCAGTTTATGGGAGGAAGCTTTCTTT
CDR3: CASSLWEEAFF

D: .
size: .
J: TRBJ1-2
V: TRBV2
DNA: TGTGCCAGCAGAGGACAGTTCCATGGCTACACCTTC
CDR3: CASRGQFHGYTF

D: TRBD2
size: .
J: TRBJ2-5
V: TRBV29-1
DNA: TGCAGCGTTGGGGGGCGACTAGCGGGGGGGCAAGAGACCCAGTACTTC
CDR3: CSVGGRLAGGQETQYF

D: .
size: .
J: TRBJ1-2
V: TRBV5-1
DNA: TGCGCCAGCAGCCCGATGGACAATAACTATGGCTACACCTTC
CDR3: CASSPMDNNYGYTF

D: .
size: .
J: TRBJ2-7
V: TRBV4-3
DNA: TGCGCCAGCAGCCCTCAGGGGTCCTACGAGCAGTACTTC
CDR3: CASSPQGSYEQYF

D: .
size: .
J: TRBJ1-3
V: TRBV7-8
DNA: TGTGCCAGCACCCGGGGACTCCTCTCTGGAAACACCATATATTTT
CDR3: CASTRGLLSGNTIYF

D: .
size: .
J: TRBJ1-2
V: TRBV4-3
DNA: TGCGCCAGCAGCCAAGATCTGGGGGGTCGGGGGATTAACTATGGCTACACCTTC
CDR3: CASSQDLGGRGINYGYTF

D: .
size: once
J: TRBJ1-3
V: TRBV7-9
DNA: TGTGCCAGCAGCTTAGACGCAGGCCACAACTCTGGAAACACCATATATTTT
CDR3: CASSLDAGHNSGNTIYF

D: TRBD2
size: once
J: TRBJ2-7
V: TRBV4-3
DNA: TGCGCCAGCAGCCAAGATGGAGCGGGAGGGCCCAACGAGCAGTACTTC
CDR3: CASSQDGAGGPNEQYF

D: TRBD1
size: .
J: TRBJ1-2
V: TRBV2
DNA: TGTGCCAGCAGTGATGGGGACAGGGTGAACTATGGCTACACCTTC
CDR3: CASSDGDRVNYGYTF

D: .
size: once
J: TRBJ1-1
V: TRBV2
DNA: TGTGCCAGCAGGCCCGGAAGGGGCACTGAAGCTTTCTTT
CDR3: CASRPGRGTEAFF

D: .
size: .
J: TRBJ2-7
V: TRBV5-1
DNA: TGCGCCAGCAGCTTACAGGGCTACCACTACGAGCAGTACTTC
CDR3: CASSLQGYHYEQYF

D: TRBD1
size: .
J: TRBJ2-2
V: TRBV11-2
DNA: TGTGCCAGCAGCTTAGTACAGGGGCCCACCGGGGAGCTGTTTTTT
CDR3: CASSLVQGPTGELFF